A selection of T cell receptor beta chains follows, all from one sample in a study of human T cells and chemical hapten exposure. TCRdb redid the calling of the RACE reads with MiXCR, one entry per CDR3 protein. The sample consists of approximately 97,000 distinct CDR3 sequences, about 8.6% of them appearing once. The sequenced material came from whole blood. Receptors originate from a female donor in good health. Some clones in this sample may be carry-over from other donors' samples. CDR3s include the opening cysteine and the closing phenylalanine or tryptophan. D genes are given only for firm matches. For some rows the clone size is stated as once, few or many, or as a class when expanded; others skip it.

J gene,clone size,V gene,D gene,CDR3 protein,CDR3 DNA
TRBJ2-5,few,TRBV10-3,-,CATGAAEGEETQYF,TGTGCCACCGGGGCAGCGGAGGGGGAAGAGACCCAGTACTTC
TRBJ1-6,-,TRBV2,-,CASNEAFGLHF,TGTGCCAGCAATGAAGCCTTCGGCCTCCACTTT
TRBJ2-3,-,TRBV7-2,TRBD2,CASSLEAGEWFMADTQYF,TGTGCCAGCAGCTTAGAAGCGGGAGAGTGGTTTATGGCAGATACGCAGTATTTT
TRBJ2-1,-,TRBV5-1,-,CASSLVLAGSYNEQFF,TGCGCCAGCAGCTTGGTACTAGCTGGCTCCTACAATGAGCAGTTCTTC
TRBJ2-1,-,TRBV6-2/TRBV6-3,TRBD2,CASSVAGFSYNEQFF,TGTGCCAGCAGTGTAGCGGGGTTTTCCTACAATGAGCAGTTCTTC
TRBJ2-1,many,TRBV28,-,CASSFLIPRQMEQFF,TGTGCCAGCAGTTTCCTGATACCTAGACAGATGGAGCAGTTCTTC
TRBJ2-3,many,TRBV5-1,TRBD1,CASSVRQGRTDTQYF,TGCGCCAGCAGCGTCCGACAGGGCAGGACAGATACGCAGTATTTT
TRBJ2-3,many,TRBV20-1,-,CSAKHRFETLTDTQYF,TGCAGTGCTAAGCATAGGTTTGAGACCCTCACAGATACGCAGTATTTT
TRBJ2-1,-,TRBV7-2,TRBD1,CASSLALRGQGINEQFF,TGTGCCAGCAGCTTAGCCCTTCGAGGACAGGGGATCAATGAGCAGTTCTTC
TRBJ2-5,many,TRBV6-5,TRBD2,CASSRGLAGYFGTQYF,TGTGCCAGCAGTAGGGGACTAGCGGGGTACTTCGGGACCCAGTACTTC
TRBJ2-7,many,TRBV2,TRBD2,CASSDPTRGGRAREQYF,TGTGCCAGCAGTGACCCGACAAGAGGCGGGAGGGCCCGGGAGCAGTACTTC
TRBJ2-7,many,TRBV20-1,TRBD2,CSARLAGVYEQYF,TGCAGTGCTCGACTAGCGGGAGTGTACGAGCAGTACTTC
TRBJ2-2,many,TRBV20-1,-,CSAPGGAGELFF,TGCAGTGCCCCCGGGGGAGCCGGGGAGCTGTTTTTT
TRBJ2-1,-,TRBV4-1,-,CASSQGSQVNNEQFF,TGCGCCAGCAGCCAAGGGTCTCAAGTAAACAATGAGCAGTTCTTC
TRBJ1-2,many,TRBV28,TRBD1,CASSPRGRDGYTF,TGTGCCAGCAGCCCCAGGGGGCGGGATGGCTACACCTTC
TRBJ2-5,few,TRBV4-1,-,CASSQARYQETQYF,TGCGCCAGCAGCCAAGCAAGATACCAAGAGACCCAGTACTTC
TRBJ2-7,few,TRBV28,-,CASSLPPWEQYF,TGTGCCAGCAGTTTACCCCCATGGGAGCAGTACTTC
TRBJ2-1,few,TRBV12-3/TRBV12-4,-,CASSKTGNSYNEQFF,TGTGCCAGCAGCAAAACCGGGAACTCCTACAATGAGCAGTTCTTC
TRBJ1-4,many,TRBV6-5,-,CASRPGQINEKLFF,TGTGCCAGCAGGCCGGGACAAATAAATGAAAAACTGTTTTTT
TRBJ2-5,many,TRBV6-2/TRBV6-3,-,CASKTGTQETQYF,TGTGCCAGCAAGACAGGGACTCAAGAGACCCAGTACTTC
TRBJ1-1,few,TRBV20-1,-,CSAKYRGQNTEAFF,TGCAGTGCTAAGTACCGGGGCCAGAACACTGAAGCTTTCTTT
TRBJ1-2,once,TRBV28,TRBD1,CASSQGTVNYGYTF,TGTGCCAGCAGTCAAGGGACAGTTAACTATGGCTACACCTTC
TRBJ2-1,few,TRBV7-9,-,CASSLVVNEQFF,TGTGCCAGCAGCTTAGTTGTCAATGAGCAGTTCTTC
TRBJ2-4,-,TRBV13,-,CASSLGTPAKNIQYF,TGTGCCAGCAGCTTAGGGACACCAGCCAAAAACATTCAGTACTTC
TRBJ2-7,many,TRBV9,-,CASSPLPGEGHEQYF,TGTGCCAGCAGCCCCCTACCGGGGGAAGGCCACGAGCAGTACTTC
TRBJ2-6,many,TRBV5-1,-,CASSLADGKFSGANVLTF,TGCGCCAGCAGCTTGGCCGACGGAAAGTTCTCTGGGGCCAACGTCCTGACTTTC
TRBJ2-7,-,TRBV20-1,-,CSARDPRERDEQYF,TGCAGTGCTAGAGATCCCCGGGAGCGGGACGAGCAGTACTTC
TRBJ2-2,-,TRBV9,-,CASSVSASPDTGELFF,TGTGCCAGCAGCGTATCAGCTAGCCCCGACACCGGGGAGCTGTTTTTT
TRBJ2-4,many,TRBV6-5,-,CASSSIQGWDIQYF,TGTGCCAGCAGTTCAATTCAGGGGTGGGACATTCAGTACTTC
TRBJ2-7,-,TRBV5-1,-,CASSPRGDSAGEQYF,TGCGCCAGCAGCCCCAGGGGGGACAGTGCTGGCGAGCAGTACTTC
TRBJ2-4,few,TRBV7-2,-,CASSYTQDPVKRNIQYF,TGTGCCAGCAGTTACACTCAGGACCCTGTGAAAAGAAACATTCAGTACTTC
TRBJ2-3,-,TRBV3-1,-,CASSRRASDTDTQYF,TGTGCCAGCAGCCGGAGGGCTAGCGACACAGATACGCAGTATTTT
TRBJ2-1,-,TRBV28,-,CASSFRGDEQFF,TGTGCCAGCAGTTTTCGGGGAGATGAGCAGTTCTTC
TRBJ2-5,many,TRBV20-1,TRBD2,CSASRAGGRTQYF,TGCAGTGCTAGTAGAGCGGGAGGGCGAACCCAGTACTTC
TRBJ1-1,many,TRBV9,-,CASSVLSGVGTEAFF,TGTGCCAGCAGCGTACTATCAGGGGTTGGGACTGAAGCTTTCTTT
TRBJ2-1,few,TRBV6-4,TRBD1,CASMGTGVSVSDEQFF,TGTGCCAGCATGGGAACAGGGGTATCTGTGAGCGATGAGCAGTTCTTC
TRBJ1-1,few,TRBV29-1,-,CSVRQSGNTEAFF,TGCAGCGTAAGACAGTCGGGAAACACTGAAGCTTTCTTT
TRBJ2-5,few,TRBV5-1,-,CASSFGGQRQETQYF,TGCGCCAGCAGCTTTGGGGGGCAAAGACAAGAGACCCAGTACTTC
TRBJ1-1,few,TRBV6-2/TRBV6-3,TRBD1,CASNTHRGITEAFF,TGTGCCAGCAATACCCACAGGGGGATAACTGAAGCTTTCTTT
TRBJ2-3,-,TRBV20-1,TRBD2,CSARDPSGSGDTQYF,TGCAGTGCTAGAGATCCCAGCGGGAGTGGGGATACGCAGTATTTT
TRBJ1-1,few,TRBV6-2/TRBV6-3,-,CASSYSGGTYTEAFF,TGTGCCAGCAGTTACTCAGGAGGAACCTACACTGAAGCTTTCTTT
TRBJ2-5,few,TRBV7-9,-,CASSASSVGETQYF,TGTGCCAGCAGCGCATCTAGCGTCGGAGAGACCCAGTACTTC
TRBJ2-2,-,TRBV6-2/TRBV6-3,TRBD1,CASSQTGGLLSGELFF,TGTGCCAGCAGTCAGACAGGGGGCTTACTCTCCGGGGAGCTGTTTTTT
TRBJ2-1,-,TRBV3-1,TRBD1,CAGSQDRVLSIYYNEQFF,TGTGCCGGCAGCCAGGACAGGGTTTTGTCAATTTACTACAATGAGCAGTTCTTC